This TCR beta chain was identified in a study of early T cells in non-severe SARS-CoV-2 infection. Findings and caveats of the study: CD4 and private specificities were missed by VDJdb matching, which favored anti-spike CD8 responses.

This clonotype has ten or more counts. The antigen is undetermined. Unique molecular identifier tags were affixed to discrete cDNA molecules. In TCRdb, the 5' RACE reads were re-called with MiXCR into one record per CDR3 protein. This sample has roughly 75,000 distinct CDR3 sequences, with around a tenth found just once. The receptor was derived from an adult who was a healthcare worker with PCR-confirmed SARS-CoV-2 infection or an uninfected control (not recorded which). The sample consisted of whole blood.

Here the CDR3 DNA reads TGTGCCAGCAGTGAAATAGCCGGGACAATATTGACCGGGGAGCTGTTTTTT. It yields the protein CASSEIAGTILTGELFF. The genes are TRBV6-1 and TRBJ2-2, with a weak D call TRBD1 (6 bases). The CDR3 is 17 residues long. V was cut by 2 bases and J by 5 bases, with 18 bases left in between. Germline CDR1 is MNHNS and CDR2 is SASEGT.